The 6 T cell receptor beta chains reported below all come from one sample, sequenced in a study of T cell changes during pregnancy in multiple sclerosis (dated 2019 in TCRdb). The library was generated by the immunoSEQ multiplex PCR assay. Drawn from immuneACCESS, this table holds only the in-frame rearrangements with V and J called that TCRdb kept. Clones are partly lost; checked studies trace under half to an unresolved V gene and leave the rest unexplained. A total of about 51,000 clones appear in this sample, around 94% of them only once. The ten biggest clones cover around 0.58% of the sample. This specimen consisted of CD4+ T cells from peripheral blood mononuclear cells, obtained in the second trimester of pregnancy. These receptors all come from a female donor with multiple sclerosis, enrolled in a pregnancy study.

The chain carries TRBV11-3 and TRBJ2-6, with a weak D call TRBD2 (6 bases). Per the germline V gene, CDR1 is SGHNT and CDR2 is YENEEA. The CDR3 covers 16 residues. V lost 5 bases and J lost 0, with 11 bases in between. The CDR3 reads CASSAGGSSGANVLTF. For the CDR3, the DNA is TGTGCCAGCAGCGCCGGGGGATCCTCTGGGGCCAACGTCCTGACTTTC. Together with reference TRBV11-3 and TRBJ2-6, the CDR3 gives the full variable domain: EAGVVQSPRYKIIEKKQPVAFWCNPISGHNTLYWYLQNLGQGPELLIRYENEEAVDDSQLPKDRFSAERLKGVDSTLKIQPAELGDSAVYLCASSAGGSSGANVLTFGAGSRLTVL.

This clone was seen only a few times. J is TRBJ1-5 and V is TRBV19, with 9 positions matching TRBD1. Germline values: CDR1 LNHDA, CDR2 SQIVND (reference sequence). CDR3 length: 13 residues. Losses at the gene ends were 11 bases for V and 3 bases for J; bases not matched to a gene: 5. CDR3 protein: CAARDRDNQPQHF. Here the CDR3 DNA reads TGTGCCGCCAGGGACAGGGACAATCAGCCCCAGCATTTT.

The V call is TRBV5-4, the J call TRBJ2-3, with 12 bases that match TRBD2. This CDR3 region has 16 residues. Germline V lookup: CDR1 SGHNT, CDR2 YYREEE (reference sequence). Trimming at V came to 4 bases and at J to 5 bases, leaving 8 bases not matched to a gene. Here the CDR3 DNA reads TGTGCCAGCAGCCGACTAGCGGGGGACTTGGGAGATACGCAGTATTTT. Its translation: CASSRLAGDLGDTQYF. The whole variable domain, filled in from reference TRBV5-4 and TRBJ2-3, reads ETGVTQSPTHLIKTRGQQVTLRCSSQSGHNTVSWYQQALGQGPQFIFQYYREEENGRGNFPPRFSGLQFPNYSSELNVNALELDDSALYLCASSRLAGDLGDTQYFGPGTRLTVL.

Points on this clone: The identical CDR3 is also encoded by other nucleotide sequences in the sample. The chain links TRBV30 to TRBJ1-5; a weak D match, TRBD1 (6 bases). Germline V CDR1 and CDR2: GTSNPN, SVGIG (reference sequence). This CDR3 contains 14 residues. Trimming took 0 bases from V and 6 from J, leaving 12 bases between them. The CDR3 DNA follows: TGTGCCTGGAGTGTAGCGGGGGCTAGTCAGCCCCAGCATTTT. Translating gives CAWSVAGASQPQHF.

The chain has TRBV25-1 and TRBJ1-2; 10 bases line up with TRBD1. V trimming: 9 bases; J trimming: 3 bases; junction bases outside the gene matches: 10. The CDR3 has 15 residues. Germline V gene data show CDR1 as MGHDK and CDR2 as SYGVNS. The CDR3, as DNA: TGTGCCAGTTTAAAGACAGGGGGCTGGGACTATGGCTACACCTTC. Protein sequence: CASLKTGGWDYGYTF.

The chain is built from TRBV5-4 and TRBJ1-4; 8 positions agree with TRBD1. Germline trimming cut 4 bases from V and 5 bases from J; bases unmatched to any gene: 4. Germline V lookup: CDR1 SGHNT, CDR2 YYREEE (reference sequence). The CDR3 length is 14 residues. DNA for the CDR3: TGTGCCAGCAGCCAAACAGGGGGGAATGAAAAACTGTTTTTT. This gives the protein CASSQTGGNEKLFF.